This passage covers 23 T cell receptor beta chains from one sample sequenced in a study of T cells in Graves' hyperthyroidism and ophthalmopathy. There were TCR beta CDR3 regions amplified from RNA transcripts. TCR CDR3 underwent first-round RT-PCR with the HTBI primer set. From the multiplex PCR reads, TCRdb called clonotypes with MiXCR, one entry per CDR3 protein. The profile covers some 720,000 distinct CDR3 sequences, with about 16% appearing a single time and roughly 8% taken by the ten largest. Sequenced material: blood. These receptor sequences come from a man aged 18 to 29 with Graves' hyperthyroidism.

In this sample, this clonotype turned up a few times. V usage is TRBV20-1 and J usage is TRBJ1-5, with 9 bases identical to TRBD1. Germline-derived CDR1 and CDR2 are DFQATT and SNEGSKA (reference sequence). Trimming took 5 bases from V and 3 from J; bases not matched to a gene: 8. The CDR3 has 15 residues. CDR3 sequence reads: CSASQGARNNQPQHF. As DNA, the CDR3 is TGCAGTGCTTCACAGGGGGCGCGAAACAATCAGCCCCAGCATTTT.

V gene TRBV19 combines with J gene TRBJ1-1, with unresolved D. CDR3 length: 12 amino acids. The V gene lost 3 bases and the J gene lost 4 bases, with 6 bases spanning the gap. CDR1 is LNHDA and CDR2 is SQIVND in the germline V gene (reference sequence). The CDR3 DNA follows: TGTGCCAGTAGTATGGGGAGCACTGAAGCTTTCTTT. Amino acid sequence: CASSMGSTEAFF.

This clonotype showed up many times. The chain is built from TRBV18 and TRBJ1-1; D is ambiguous. From germline, CDR1 is KGHSH and CDR2 LQKENI. The CDR3 contains 16 residues. Deletions cut 0 bases from V and 0 bases from J, with 11 bases between. In DNA, the CDR3 is TGTGCCAGCTCACCACCGAGGGCAGCCATGAACACTGAAGCTTTCTTT. It codes for CASSPPRAAMNTEAFF.

V is TRBV20-1 and J is TRBJ2-1; weak D call: TRBD1 (5 bases). V lost 2 bases and J lost 4, with 18 bases in between. Germline-derived CDR1 and CDR2 are DFQATT and SNEGSKA (reference sequence). This CDR3 has 16 residues. CDR3 protein: CSARQGFVGSYNEQFF. The CDR3 DNA is TGCAGTGCTAGACAGGGCTTTGTAGGGTCTTACAATGAGCAGTTCTTC.

V is TRBV7-2 and J is TRBJ2-2; D might be TRBD2 (6 bases). CDR3 length: 15 amino acids. CDR1 is SGHTA and CDR2 is FQGNSA in the germline V gene. Trimming shortened V by 7 bases and J by 6 bases, and 18 bases separated the two germline ends. CDR3 sequence: CASTPQWGVAGELFF. DNA for the CDR3: TGTGCCAGCACCCCCCAGTGGGGGGTTGCCGGGGAGCTGTTTTTT.

The chain uses TRBV20-1 and TRBJ1-2; D unclear. V shed 3 bases and J shed 3 bases, with 11 bases lying between them. This CDR3 spans 13 amino acids. CDR1 and CDR2 (germline): DFQATT, SNEGSKA (reference sequence). The CDR3 DNA sequence: TGCAGTGCTAGGGTTCCCGGGGACTATGGCTACACCTTC. It translates to CSARVPGDYGYTF.

The chain is built from TRBV7-2 and TRBJ1-2, with 8 bases that match TRBD1. CDR3 length: 15 amino acids. The J segment lost 4 bases and the V segment lost 1 base, leaving 5 bases of the junction unmatched. Germline V lookup: CDR1 SGHTA, CDR2 FQGNSA. The DNA of the CDR3 is TGTGCCAGCAGCTTAGAATCAGGGGGCAGCTATGGCTACACCTTC. Its protein product is CASSLESGGSYGYTF.

In this sample, this clonotype turned up many times. The chain uses TRBV6-1 and TRBJ2-5; the D is unclear. This CDR3 has 14 residues. CDR1 is MNHNS, CDR2 SASEGT, per germline. The V gene lost 8 bases and the J gene lost 5 bases, with 18 bases spanning the gap. CDR3 nucleotide sequence: TGTGCCAGCGGTAATGCAGAGTTTTGGGAGACCCAGTACTTC. It is translated as CASGNAEFWETQYF.

This clonotype was seen many times. This rearrangement joins TRBV6-1 to TRBJ1-4; the D gene is possibly TRBD1 (5 bases). This CDR3 is built from 13 residues. CDR1 is MNHNS and CDR2 is SASEGT in the germline V gene. Deletions cut 5 bases from V and 7 bases from J, with 11 bases between. Here the CDR3 reads CASSPETAEKLFF. CDR3 nucleotide sequence: TGTGCCAGCAGTCCCGAGACAGCTGAAAAACTGTTTTTT.

This chain's CDR3 is CATRSGTATDTQYF. The CDR3 region has the DNA TGTGCCACCAGATCCGGGACTGCCACAGATACGCAGTATTTT. This chain uses TRBV24-1 with TRBJ2-3, with D perhaps TRBD2 (6 bases). CDR3 length: 14 amino acids. CDR1 is KGHDR and CDR2 is SFDVKD in the germline V gene. V was clipped by 7 bases and J by 2 bases, with 12 bases between them.

The sample holds many counts of this clonotype. The chain recombines TRBV7-2 with TRBJ1-1; D not resolved. Trimming shortened V by 3 bases and J by 1 base, and 21 bases separated the two germline ends. This CDR3 contains 18 residues. The germline V gene has CDR1 SGHTA and CDR2 FQGNSA. For the CDR3, the DNA is TGTGCCAGCAGCTTTCTCCCCCCTATGGGTAAGGGGAACACTGAAGCTTTCTTT. Its translation: CASSFLPPMGKGNTEAFF.

This clonotype was picked up a small number of times. CDR3 protein: CSARETGPLTDTQYF. The CDR3 coding sequence is TGCAGCGCCCGGGAGACAGGGCCCCTCACAGATACGCAGTATTTT. The gene calls are TRBV29-1 and TRBJ2-3; possibly TRBD1 for D (7 bases). The CDR3 covers 15 residues. Deletions cut 7 bases from V and 2 bases from J, with 19 bases between. The germline CDR1 and CDR2 sequences are SQVTM and ANQGSEA.

This clonotype showed up many times. J is TRBJ2-7 and V is TRBV2, with TRBD1 as a possible D gene (5 bases). V gave up 6 bases and J gave up 6 bases, with 15 bases separating them. The CDR3 is 13 amino acids. Looked up from germline, CDR1 is SNHLY and CDR2 is FYNNEI. In DNA form, the CDR3 reads TGTGCCAGCAGCAGTGGTTCAGGGCTCGAGCAGTACTTC. Its translation is CASSSGSGLEQYF.

This clonotype is a singleton in its sample. The chain is built from TRBV10-3 and TRBJ2-5, with a possible D match to TRBD1 (6 bases). CDR3 length equals 15 residues. V was cut by 6 bases and J by 5 bases, with 19 bases left in between. The germline CDR1 and CDR2 sequences are ENHRY and SYGVKD. CDR3 nucleotides: TGTGCCATCAGCTCATACAGGGAATTTGGGGAGACCCAGTACTTC. Its translation: CAISSYREFGETQYF.

This clonotype was detected a few times. The conserved closing phenylalanine or tryptophan is absent in this CDR3, likely reflecting a read error. The chain joins TRBV11-2 to TRBJ2-7; TRBD2 matches at 11 bases. The CDR3 has 15 residues. Germline V gene data show CDR1 as SGHAT and CDR2 as FQNNGV. V was pared by 4 bases and J by 3 bases, with 5 bases of the junction left unmatched. As DNA, the CDR3 is TGTGCCAGCAGCTCCCAACTAGCGGGAGTCTACGAGCAGTACCTC. Protein product: CASSSQLAGVYEQYL.

The genes are TRBV28 and TRBJ1-1, with D tentatively TRBD1 (5 bases). Germline V gene data show CDR1 as MDHEN and CDR2 as SYDVKM. Deletions cut 2 bases from V and 12 bases from J, with 13 bases between. The CDR3 has 12 amino acids. CDR3 loop: CASSLNGGWSFF. The CDR3 nucleotides are TGTGCCAGCAGTTTAAATGGGGGGTGGTCTTTCTTT.

This clonotype was detected only a few times. The CDR3, as DNA: TGCGCCAGCAGCTTGATTCCAGCGGGAGGTGAAGAGACCCAGTACTTC. It translates to CASSLIPAGGEETQYF. The rearrangement joins TRBV5-1 to TRBJ2-5; 9 positions agree with TRBD2. CDR3 length: 16 amino acids. Germline lookup yields CDR1 SGHRS and CDR2 YFSETQ. With 1 base clipped from V and 3 bases from J, the junction kept 7 bases outside the gene matches. Full variable domain (missing parts from reference TRBV5-1 and TRBJ2-5): KAGVTQTPRYLIKTRGQQVTLSCSPISGHRSVSWYQQTPGQGLQFLFEYFSETQRNKGNFPGRFSGRQFSNSRSEMNVSTLELGDSALYLCASSLIPAGGEETQYFGPGTRLLVL.

This clonotype has only a few counts. V usage is TRBV3-1 and J usage is TRBJ2-7; D might be TRBD2 (5 bases). Germline loops: CDR1 LGHDT, CDR2 YNNKEL (reference sequence). Trimming pared 4 bases from V and 7 bases from J, leaving 14 bases between. CDR3 length: 13 amino acids. CDR3 in amino acids: CASSRPGSKEQYF. DNA for the CDR3: TGTGCCAGCAGCCGCCCGGGGTCTAAGGAGCAGTACTTC.

V and J are TRBV9 and TRBJ1-3, with 8 nucleotides matching TRBD1. The germline CDR1 and CDR2 sequences are SGDLS and YYNGEE. The CDR3 runs 14 residues. J gave up 5 bases and V 4 bases, and 5 bases lay outside the gene matches. CDR3 loop: CASSLDRARNTIYF. The CDR3 bases are TGTGCCAGCAGCTTGGACAGGGCGAGAAACACCATATATTTT.

At least ten counts were recorded for this clonotype. The rearrangement links TRBV7-8 to TRBJ2-7; possibly TRBD1 for D (6 bases). Germline V gene sequence: CDR1 SGHVS, CDR2 FQNEAQ. V was trimmed by 3 bases and J by 5 bases, leaving 11 bases between them. This CDR3 spans 13 amino acids. CDR3 residues: CASSFRGSHEQYF. CDR3 DNA: TGTGCCAGCAGCTTCAGGGGAAGTCACGAGCAGTACTTC.

This chain uses TRBV4-1 with TRBJ2-7, with 9 positions matching TRBD2. This CDR3 is built from 18 residues. The V segment lost 4 bases and the J segment 1 base; nucleotides outside the gene matches: 14. In germline, CDR1 is MGHRA, CDR2 YSYEKL. The CDR3 spells CASSLGEAAGGRSYEQYF. The CDR3, as DNA: TGCGCCAGCAGCCTCGGGGAGGCAGCGGGAGGTCGGTCCTACGAGCAGTACTTC.

This clonotype has a count of ten or more. The J gene is TRBJ2-2, the V gene TRBV24-1; D gene uncertain. V lost 2 bases to trimming and J lost 2 bases, with 8 bases between them. Germline V gene sequence: CDR1 KGHDR, CDR2 SFDVKD. CDR3 length equals 15 residues. CDR3 nucleotide sequence: TGTGCCACCAGTGATTCCCAACCAAACACCGGGGAGCTGTTTTTT. Translated: CATSDSQPNTGELFF.

The rearrangement joins TRBV15 to TRBJ2-2, with D uncertain. The CDR3 contains 17 residues. The germline V gene encodes CDR1 LNHNV and CDR2 YYDKDF (reference sequence). Trimming took off 0 bases at V and 2 bases at J, with 13 bases between the two ends. The CDR3: CATSRDRAGFNTGELFF. The DNA for the CDR3 is TGTGCCACCAGCAGAGATAGGGCAGGCTTTAACACCGGGGAGCTGTTTTTT.